This T cell receptor beta chain was obtained from a study of shared clonotypes between healthy human individuals (dated by TCRdb to the early 2020s). At the level of the whole study: The cohort comprised a couple of women and three men aged 18 to 49 years. Per donor, leukapheresis produced somewhere between about 0.94 and 9.5 billion PBMCs. For each donor, three plates each were used for CD4 naive and CD4 memory, two plates were used for CD8 naive, and one plate was used for CD8 memory. To increase sequencing depth and limit assay-specific biases, TCR repertoire library preparation and sequencing were carried out by different laboratories using diverse techniques. Blood TCR repertoires of four to six healthy adults were deeply sequenced to estimate repertoire size and the extent of clonotype sharing between individuals. General findings and caveats noted by the study authors: Estimated clonotype richness was generally larger for naive than for memory subsets. Rarefaction of sorted-subset datasets indicated incomplete sequencing despite the large sequencing depth. Compared with non-shared clonotypes, clonotypes shared by all four sorted-subset donors had higher generation probabilities. Pairwise subsampling led to the expectation that sequencing depth would affect the degree of clonotype sharing among donors. The genetic and exposure-history diversity represented was limited by the small number of donors. Sampling was restricted to blood, and TCR repertoires in tissues likely differ from the TCR repertoires found in blood. When several donors were compared, the shared fraction of clonotypes was 5% to 6.5% for naive CD4, around 4% for naive CD8, 2.3% for memory CD4, and around 0.37% for memory CD8.

CDR1 and CDR2, per the germline V gene, are LGHNT and FRNRAP. The CDR3, from cysteine to phenylalanine, totals 13 residues. The sequence is cut down to CDR3 DNA, 39 bases in frame from base 1. V loses 5 bases, J loses 2 bases, and the germline ends lie 9 bases apart. CD8 naive samples consisted of CD45RO-negative cells that were positively selected for CCR7, yielding a CD45RA+CCR7+ population without TemRA cells. The donors were healthy, HIV-negative adults with no recently reported acute infections or vaccinations. Every donor was a Caucasian adult residing in Nashville, Tennessee, USA. Blood was obtained by leukapheresis, after which PBMCs were separated by Ficoll-Histopaque density gradient centrifugation and cryopreserved in liquid nitrogen vapor phase. Analytical flow cytometry was used to check the purity and quantity of each magnetically sorted T cell population. Genomic DNA was isolated from every sorted fraction and measured by UV absorbance on a Nanodrop 2000c.

Comment on this clone: Its recognized antigen is unknown. No base quality information exists; no much larger clone differs at one position.

Using the deep immunoSEQ assay, TCR CDR3 regions were amplified from genomic DNA by multiplex PCR. Genomic DNA extracted from each cell subset was distributed evenly over all wells of several immunoSEQ 96-well plates, and each plate served as one replicate. For sorted subsets, each replicate PCR was loaded with approximately 200 ng genomic DNA, equivalent to 30,000 to 35,000 T cell genomes. Purified libraries were measured with a Qubit 3.0 fluorometer, size-checked on a Bioanalyzer 2100, and measured again with the KAPA Library Quantification kit. Every immunoSEQ 96-well plate was sequenced on a dedicated single-read 150-cycle Illumina NextSeq 550 flow cell. Per the authors' processing: Because the immunoSEQ output included only junctional sequences and no quality scores, the filtering could not be the same as the filtering used for full-length reads. Sequences were annotated with PyIR, a Python wrapper for IgBLAST v1.9, using IMGT germline references to assign V/J genes and CDR3. Any read was removed if the V/J assignment was weak (E-value above 1e-6), the CDR3 was missing, or the read contained stop codons, out-of-frame junctions, or ambiguous translated residues. V3J clonotypes were defined as sequences sharing the same inferred V gene, J gene, and CDR3 amino acid sequence. Percentage overlap between repertoires was computed as shared unique clonotypes divided by the size of the smaller repertoire. Three approaches were used to assess repertoire richness: RTK rarefaction, the Chao1 estimator, and Recon v2.1 estimates of unobserved clonotypes. Generation probabilities for all TCRbeta clonotypes obtained by the gDNA method from a few donors were computed using OLGA. TCRdb provides this immuneACCESS table in a form limited to in-frame rearrangements. Some clones are lacking; in checked studies, under half of them reflect an unresolved V gene, and why the rest are absent is not known. Clone size and V and J calls were adopted from that table, with D and trimming inferred from the DNA. Here the sample has some 2.1 million clones; about 95% occur a single time. Of the sample, roughly 1% falls within the top ten clones.

This TCR was sampled from a man younger than 35 in good health. Recombination joined TRBV12-5 with TRBJ1-2; too little of a D gene remains to name it. The sequenced sample was naive CD8+ T cells sorted from blood. The cell subset or site label corresponds to: CD45RA+CCR7+. The sequence in DNA is TGTGCTAGTGGTGACCCCCAAAACTATGGCTACACCTTC. It is translated as CASGDPQNYGYTF.